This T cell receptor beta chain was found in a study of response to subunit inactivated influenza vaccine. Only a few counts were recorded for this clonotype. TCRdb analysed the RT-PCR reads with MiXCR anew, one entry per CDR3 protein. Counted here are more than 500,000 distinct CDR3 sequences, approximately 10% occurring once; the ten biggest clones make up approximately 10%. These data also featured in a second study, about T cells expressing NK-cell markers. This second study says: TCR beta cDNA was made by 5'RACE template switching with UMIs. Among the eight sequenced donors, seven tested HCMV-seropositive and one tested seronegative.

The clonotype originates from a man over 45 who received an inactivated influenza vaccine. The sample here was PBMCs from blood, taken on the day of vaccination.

In DNA form, the CDR3 reads TGCGCCAGCAGCTTGGTGGCGGGGGCGAGCACTGAAGCTTTCTTT. Its translation: CASSLVAGASTEAFF. The V gene is TRBV5-1, the J gene TRBJ1-1; possible D gene TRBD1, 6 bases. The CDR3 totals 15 residues. Per the germline V gene, CDR1 is SGHRS and CDR2 is YFSETQ. V was clipped by 0 bases and J by 4 bases, with 13 bases between them.